Each of the 26 T cell receptor beta chains below was sequenced from the same sample in a study of spatial heterogeneity in lung cancer. Time point in this sample: sample taken at primary tumor resection. Via MiXCR, TCRdb re-called the 5' RACE reads, giving one row per CDR3 protein. The data hold about 21,000 distinct CDR3 sequences, with approximately 5.8% observed a single time. Sequenced here: PBMCs, sampled at surgery. All receptors come from a male donor with early-stage non-small cell lung cancer.

This clonotype was counted between two and nine times. The chain recombines TRBV6-2 or TRBV6-3 with TRBJ2-3, with 7 bases fitting TRBD2. The germline V gene has CDR1 MNHEY and CDR2 SVGEGT. This CDR3 is built from 15 residues. V lost 0 bases and J lost 2; bases outside the gene matches: 2. CDR3 sequence: CASSYSTSDTDTQYF. The DNA of the CDR3 is TGTGCCAGCAGTTACTCTACTAGCGACACAGATACGCAGTATTTT.

This clonotype was counted only a few times. The chain has TRBV7-2 and TRBJ1-6, with unresolved D. Trimming shortened V by 5 bases and J by 7 bases, and 12 bases separated the two germline ends. Germline V gene data show CDR1 as SGHTA and CDR2 as FQGNSA. This CDR3 comprises 14 residues. This CDR3 is CASSPNTRNSPLHF. The CDR3 DNA is TGTGCCAGCAGCCCAAATACAAGAAATTCACCCCTCCACTTT.

This clonotype was counted ten times or more. The genes are TRBV5-1 and TRBJ1-1; TRBD1 aligns across 8 bases. Trimming took 5 bases from V and 5 from J; bases not matched to a gene: 11. CDR1 and CDR2 (germline): SGHRS, YFSETQ. The CDR3 length is 15 residues. The CDR3 spells CASRLGQGIRTEAFF. CDR3 bases: TGCGCCAGCAGACTCGGACAGGGAATTAGGACTGAAGCTTTCTTT.

This clonotype was recorded at least ten times. The chain is built from TRBV25-1 and TRBJ1-6, with D possibly TRBD1 on 6 matching bases. The germline V gene encodes CDR1 MGHDK and CDR2 SYGVNS. This CDR3 comprises 15 residues. Trimming cost V 3 bases and J 9 bases, with 15 bases left between them. CDR3 region: CASSESVRGLSPLHF. The CDR3 DNA is TGTGCCAGCAGTGAGAGCGTCAGGGGCCTTTCACCCCTCCACTTT.

Many counts were recorded for this clonotype. The gene calls are TRBV20-1 and TRBJ2-1, with 8 bases fitting TRBD2. Per the germline V gene, CDR1 is DFQATT and CDR2 is SNEGSKA (reference sequence). V lost 6 bases, J lost 8 bases, and 12 bases stayed unmatched. There are 14 residues in the CDR3. The CDR3 region has the DNA TGCAGTGCCCCGCCCGGGACTAGGGTTCATGAGCAGTTCTTC. This gives the protein CSAPPGTRVHEQFF.

The sample holds many counts of this clonotype. V usage is TRBV12-3 or TRBV12-4 and J usage is TRBJ2-1; D may be TRBD2 (6 bases). CDR3 length: 13 residues. V was shortened by 3 bases and J by 15 bases, with 18 bases between the two germline ends. In DNA, the CDR3 is TGTGCCAGCAGTTTTCAACTAGCAGGGTCGGGGTTCTTC. The encoded protein is CASSFQLAGSGFF.

This clonotype was recorded many times. This sequence joins TRBV5-1 and TRBJ2-7; 8 bases agree with TRBD1. Per the germline V gene, CDR1 is SGHRS and CDR2 is YFSETQ. With 4 bases clipped from V and 3 bases from J, the junction kept 6 bases outside the gene matches. CDR3 length equals 14 residues. The CDR3, as DNA: TGCGCCAGCAGCCCCGGACAGGGACTCTACGAGCAGTACTTC. It encodes CASSPGQGLYEQYF.

This clonotype appeared many times. The V gene is TRBV6-2 or TRBV6-3, the J gene TRBJ1-5; 7 bases agree with TRBD1. With 0 bases clipped from V and 2 bases from J, the junction kept 7 bases outside the gene matches. The CDR3 loop spans 17 amino acids. Germline CDR1 and CDR2: MNHEY and SVGEGT. The CDR3 is CASSYSLTGSGNQPQHF. For the CDR3, the DNA is TGTGCCAGCAGTTACTCTTTGACAGGGAGTGGCAATCAGCCCCAGCATTTT.

This clonotype was counted many times. The V and J genes are TRBV6-5 and TRBJ2-7, with TRBD2 as a possible D gene (5 bases). This CDR3 is built from 13 residues. Germline CDR1 reads MNHEY; CDR2 reads SVGAGI. Trimming pared 6 bases from V and 3 bases from J, leaving 12 bases between. The DNA for the CDR3 is TGTGCCAGCAGCCAATCCCGGGACTACGAGCAGTACTTC. This gives the protein CASSQSRDYEQYF.

This clonotype turned up a few times. The V gene is TRBV7-2, the J gene TRBJ2-3; 10 bases are a match to TRBD2. The J segment lost 2 bases and the V segment lost 4 bases, leaving 12 bases of the junction unmatched. Per the germline V gene, CDR1 is SGHTA and CDR2 is FQGNSA. CDR3 length equals 18 residues. Here the CDR3 reads CASSSLAGGSVYTDTQYF. For the CDR3, the DNA is TGTGCCAGCAGCTCCTTAGCGGGAGGCTCTGTCTACACAGATACGCAGTATTTT.

There are many counts of this clonotype. This chain joins TRBV18 and TRBJ2-7, with D possibly being TRBD1 (5 bases). Deletions cut 2 bases from V and 7 bases from J, with 12 bases between. Germline assignment: CDR1 KGHSH and CDR2 LQKENI. The CDR3 runs to 13 residues. The CDR3 region is CASSPFPGQEQYF. DNA for the CDR3: TGTGCCAGCTCACCATTTCCAGGACAAGAGCAGTACTTC.

In this sample, this clonotype turned up many times. The rearrangement links TRBV6-5 to TRBJ1-6, with 7 bases fitting TRBD1. V was clipped by 0 bases and J by 7 bases; unmatched bases: 3. This CDR3 is 15 amino acids long. CDR1 is MNHEY and CDR2 is SVGAGI in the germline V gene. The CDR3 protein is CASSYSRTGNSPLHF. CDR3 bases: TGTGCCAGCAGTTACTCGAGGACAGGAAATTCACCCCTCCACTTT.

This clonotype was recorded at least ten times. This chain links TRBV27 with TRBJ2-2, with D perhaps being TRBD1 or TRBD2 (5 bases each). Trimming pared 6 bases from V and 6 bases from J, leaving 14 bases between. Germline V gene sequence: CDR1 MNHEY, CDR2 SMNVEV (reference sequence). CDR3 length: 14 residues. CDR3 sequence: CASRRGARAGELFF. In nucleotides, the CDR3 is TGTGCCAGCAGGAGGGGCGCTAGAGCCGGGGAGCTGTTTTTT.

This clonotype has a handful of counts. The chain recombines TRBV20-1 with TRBJ2-2; the match to TRBD1 covers 10 bases. Trimming removed 6 bases from V and 6 bases from J; junction bases left unmatched: 16. The CDR3 consists of 17 residues. Germline V gene sequence: CDR1 DFQATT, CDR2 SNEGSKA (reference sequence). The CDR3 sequence is CSAPTGGAFRAAGELFF. The CDR3 region has the DNA TGCAGTGCCCCGACAGGGGGCGCTTTTCGGGCTGCCGGGGAGCTGTTTTTT.

This clonotype ranks as medium-sized. The rearrangement joins TRBV7-9 to TRBJ2-6; 9 positions agree with TRBD2. This CDR3 has 20 amino acids. The J segment lost 0 bases and the V segment lost 2 bases, leaving 11 bases of the junction unmatched. CDR1 SEHNR and CDR2 FQNEAQ come from the germline V gene (reference sequence). DNA of the CDR3: TGTGCCAGCAGCTTAAAACTTACGACTAGCGGAGTCTCTGGGGCCAACGTCCTGACTTTC. It translates to CASSLKLTTSGVSGANVLTF.

This clonotype showed up many times. This chain links TRBV5-4 with TRBJ2-1; perhaps TRBD2 as D (6 bases). CDR3 length equals 14 residues. Per germline, CDR1 SGHNT and CDR2 YYREEE (reference sequence). V lost 0 bases and J 4 bases, leaving 8 bases between the germline ends. For the CDR3, the DNA is TGTGCCAGCAGCTTGGTTAGCGGTTACAATGAGCAGTTCTTC. This sequence encodes CASSLVSGYNEQFF.

This clonotype appeared many times. CDR3 region: CASSHTSGATPGELFF. CDR3 DNA: TGCGCCAGCAGCCACACTAGCGGGGCGACTCCCGGGGAGCTGTTTTTT. This chain connects TRBV5-1 to TRBJ2-2, with 10 bases matching TRBD2. V was pared by 4 bases and J by 6 bases, with 9 bases of the junction left unmatched. CDR1 is SGHRS, CDR2 YFSETQ, per germline. This CDR3 contains 16 residues.

This clonotype came up many times. The chain has TRBV5-6 and TRBJ2-1, with TRBD1 matching over 9 bases. Germline loops: CDR1 SGHDT, CDR2 YYEEEE. The V and J ends lost 1 base and 4 bases, in that order; junction bases with no gene match: 3. The CDR3 is made up of 15 amino acids. CDR3 nucleotide sequence: TGTGCCAGCAGCTTGTCCGGGACAGGGTACAATGAGCAGTTCTTC. Translated, it gives CASSLSGTGYNEQFF.

This clonotype was seen repeatedly, ten times or more. The chain links TRBV6-6 to TRBJ2-3, with 11 bases matching TRBD2. With V trimmed by 5 bases and J by 7 bases, 8 bases remained unmatched. Germline values: CDR1 MNHNY, CDR2 SVGAGI (reference sequence). The CDR3 covers 15 residues. The CDR3: CASSPTSGSVNTQYF. For the CDR3, the DNA is TGTGCCAGCAGTCCTACTAGCGGGAGTGTGAATACGCAGTATTTT.

This clonotype was counted at least ten times. This rearrangement joins TRBV5-5 to TRBJ1-1; 7 nucleotides align to TRBD1. The trim removed 4 bases at V and 0 bases at J, leaving 3 bases unmatched. Germline CDR1 SGHKS, CDR2 YYEKEE (reference sequence). This CDR3 has 14 amino acids. The DNA of the CDR3 is TGTGCCAGCAGCATGGGACAGATGAACACTGAAGCTTTCTTT. It encodes CASSMGQMNTEAFF.

This clonotype was detected a few times. The rearrangement joins TRBV28 to TRBJ1-1, with D possibly matching TRBD1 (5 bases). The CDR3 runs to 15 residues. Trimming pared 5 bases from V and 5 bases from J, leaving 18 bases between. The germline gives CDR1 MDHEN, CDR2 SYDVKM. The CDR3 spells CASSAPTGGYTEAFF. The CDR3 nucleotides read TGTGCCAGCAGTGCGCCCACGGGGGGATATACTGAAGCTTTCTTT.

This clonotype was picked up many times. The chain employs TRBV11-2 and TRBJ2-1; D is ambiguous. Trimming shortened V by 2 bases and J by 6 bases, and 8 bases separated the two germline ends. The length of the CDR3 is 13 residues. From germline, CDR1 is SGHAT and CDR2 FQNNGV. Written as DNA, the CDR3 is TGTGCCAGCAGCTTATTTATGGTCAATGAGCAGTTCTTC. Translating it yields CASSLFMVNEQFF.

This chain connects TRBV12-3 or TRBV12-4 to TRBJ2-1; tentative D call: TRBD2 (7 bases). V dropped 7 bases and J dropped 3 bases, with 16 bases sitting between them. The CDR3 is made up of 15 amino acids. CDR3: CASNQGGAIYNEQFF. In DNA form, the CDR3 reads TGTGCCAGCAACCAAGGGGGGGCTATCTACAATGAGCAGTTCTTC.

This clonotype was recorded at least ten times. The chain recombines TRBV12-3 or TRBV12-4 with TRBJ1-4; the match to TRBD1 covers 9 bases. The CDR3 consists of 14 residues. Unmatched junction bases numbered 3, after V lost 7 bases and J lost 3 bases. CDR3 residues: CASNYRGPNEKLFF. The CDR3, as DNA: TGTGCCAGCAATTACAGGGGGCCTAATGAAAAACTGTTTTTT.

V gene TRBV20-1 combines with J gene TRBJ2-1; TRBD2 aligns across 11 bases. Per the germline V gene, CDR1 is DFQATT and CDR2 is SNEGSKA (reference sequence). CDR3 length equals 14 residues. With 1 base clipped from V and 9 bases from J, the junction kept 5 bases outside the gene matches. The CDR3 reads CSARVSGRGAEQFF. The CDR3 nucleotides read TGCAGTGCTAGAGTTAGCGGGAGGGGGGCTGAGCAGTTCTTC.

In its sample, this clonotype was seen many times. The chain uses TRBV6-5 and TRBJ1-2, with D hard to call. Germline lookup yields CDR1 MNHEY and CDR2 SVGAGI. V lost 5 bases to trimming and J lost 8 bases, with 15 bases between them. The CDR3 has 13 residues. The CDR3 sequence is CASSPGFGRGYTF. In nucleotides, the CDR3 is TGTGCCAGCAGTCCGGGATTTGGGAGGGGCTACACCTTC.